The rows below give T cell receptor beta chains drawn from one sample of a study of T cell responses to AZD1222 COVID-19 vaccine. Produced via immunoSEQ multiplex PCR; TCRdb's table is partial and in-frame only. The sample has about 120,000 clones; approximately 90% are singletons. The specimen was peripheral blood, collected on day 0 of AZD1222 vaccination. These receptors all come from an adult in good health. CDR3s leave out the opening cysteine and the closing phenylalanine or tryptophan. Where a row states a size, it is once, few, many or the class of an expanded clone; other rows omit it.

j_gene: TRBJ1-3; v_gene: TRBV7-8; abundance: -; CDR3aa: ASSRRGQVGNTIY
j_gene: TRBJ1-1; v_gene: TRBV5-1; abundance: -; CDR3aa: ASSPDLMGTEAF
j_gene: TRBJ2-4; v_gene: TRBV30; abundance: -; CDR3aa: AWGGRPKNIQY
j_gene: TRBJ1-6; v_gene: TRBV28; abundance: -; CDR3aa: ASSSPDRTYNSPLH
j_gene: TRBJ1-1; v_gene: TRBV7-2; abundance: once; CDR3aa: ASSRWATEAF
j_gene: TRBJ2-3; v_gene: TRBV24-1; abundance: -; CDR3aa: ATSTSGRGYTDTQY
j_gene: TRBJ2-1; v_gene: TRBV29-1; abundance: once; CDR3aa: SVEDRGAGTYNEQF
j_gene: TRBJ1-5; v_gene: TRBV19; abundance: -; CDR3aa: ASSMDRGGGLQPQH
j_gene: TRBJ1-5; v_gene: TRBV29-1; abundance: -; CDR3aa: SVGDRGRQPQH
j_gene: TRBJ2-1; v_gene: TRBV18; abundance: -; CDR3aa: ASSPPPGGNEQF
j_gene: TRBJ1-4; v_gene: TRBV7-2; abundance: once; CDR3aa: ASSSSGGAPVKF
j_gene: TRBJ2-7; v_gene: TRBV7-9; abundance: -; CDR3aa: ASSLHGITLEQY
j_gene: TRBJ2-5; v_gene: TRBV28; abundance: -; CDR3aa: ASSFLKGQSETQY
j_gene: TRBJ2-3; v_gene: TRBV5-1; abundance: -; CDR3aa: ASQTGTDTQY
j_gene: TRBJ1-1; v_gene: TRBV30; abundance: -; CDR3aa: AWSIGMGTEAF
j_gene: TRBJ1-2; v_gene: TRBV19; abundance: -; CDR3aa: ASSRQDYGYT
j_gene: TRBJ1-2; v_gene: TRBV3-1/TRBV3-2; abundance: -; CDR3aa: ASSQTTGGVGYGYT
j_gene: TRBJ1-6; v_gene: TRBV11-2; abundance: -; CDR3aa: ASNQVGGRGTGSPLH
j_gene: TRBJ2-7; v_gene: TRBV4-1; abundance: once; CDR3aa: ASSQFLAGGIYEQY
j_gene: TRBJ1-2; v_gene: TRBV9; abundance: -; CDR3aa: ASSVGQGPNYGYT
j_gene: TRBJ2-3; v_gene: TRBV6-4; abundance: -; CDR3aa: ASSDSYSTDTQY
j_gene: TRBJ1-2; v_gene: TRBV6-5; abundance: -; CDR3aa: ASRPTYYYGYT
j_gene: TRBJ1-3; v_gene: TRBV28; abundance: once; CDR3aa: ASSSPGHRGNTIY
j_gene: TRBJ1-6; v_gene: TRBV6-5; abundance: -; CDR3aa: ASSYSARVNSPLH
j_gene: TRBJ1-2; v_gene: TRBV15; abundance: -; CDR3aa: ATSRVSGEESNYGYT
j_gene: TRBJ1-1; v_gene: TRBV10-1; abundance: -; CDR3aa: ASSAVRNTEAF
j_gene: TRBJ1-3; v_gene: TRBV28; abundance: -; CDR3aa: ASSQGQGAYGNTIY
j_gene: TRBJ2-3; v_gene: TRBV14; abundance: -; CDR3aa: ASSQNSGDTQY
j_gene: TRBJ2-3; v_gene: TRBV10-3; abundance: once; CDR3aa: AIRIRTGTDTQY
j_gene: TRBJ2-1; v_gene: TRBV5-8; abundance: -; CDR3aa: ASSLAYGKNDNEQF
j_gene: TRBJ1-2; v_gene: TRBV10-3; abundance: -; CDR3aa: AISASLTGDGYT
j_gene: TRBJ2-3; v_gene: TRBV6-5; abundance: -; CDR3aa: ASSYFSVTSTDTQY
j_gene: TRBJ2-1; v_gene: TRBV12-3/TRBV12-4; abundance: few; CDR3aa: ASSPHGYNEQF
j_gene: TRBJ1-2; v_gene: TRBV19; abundance: -; CDR3aa: ASTLTVNYGYT
j_gene: TRBJ1-2; v_gene: TRBV4-3; abundance: -; CDR3aa: ASSQDRDPRIYGYT
j_gene: TRBJ2-1; v_gene: TRBV6-2/TRBV6-3; abundance: -; CDR3aa: ASSTLDRSFAQF
j_gene: TRBJ2-5; v_gene: TRBV19; abundance: -; CDR3aa: ASSIVPLFRRGGQETQY
j_gene: TRBJ1-1; v_gene: TRBV6-4; abundance: -; CDR3aa: ASSDSSRKEAPEAF
j_gene: TRBJ1-3; v_gene: TRBV4-1; abundance: -; CDR3aa: ASSHRDRTYNGTRSSGNTIY
j_gene: TRBJ1-5; v_gene: TRBV7-9; abundance: -; CDR3aa: ASSLSFQPQH
j_gene: TRBJ1-2; v_gene: TRBV18; abundance: -; CDR3aa: ASSPGEANYGYT
j_gene: TRBJ1-1; v_gene: TRBV7-2; abundance: -; CDR3aa: ASSDRGQVTEAF
j_gene: TRBJ2-1; v_gene: TRBV6-2/TRBV6-3; abundance: few; CDR3aa: ASSDGTSGSHEQF
j_gene: TRBJ1-5; v_gene: TRBV30; abundance: once; CDR3aa: AWSKGGSQPQH
j_gene: TRBJ1-5; v_gene: TRBV6-5; abundance: -; CDR3aa: ASRVADSPQPQH
j_gene: TRBJ2-1; v_gene: TRBV7-8; abundance: -; CDR3aa: ASNRGLRDEQF
j_gene: TRBJ1-4; v_gene: TRBV4-3; abundance: once; CDR3aa: ASSPRQSTNEKLF
j_gene: TRBJ1-1; v_gene: TRBV27; abundance: -; CDR3aa: ASRRDSGNTEAF
j_gene: TRBJ2-2; v_gene: TRBV6-5; abundance: -; CDR3aa: ASTMDQGAGELF
j_gene: TRBJ2-7; v_gene: TRBV5-1; abundance: -; CDR3aa: ASSLDYEQY
j_gene: TRBJ1-2; v_gene: TRBV7-9; abundance: -; CDR3aa: ASSLGLVGDGYT
j_gene: TRBJ1-4; v_gene: TRBV5-1; abundance: -; CDR3aa: ASSLTGTGLVDEKLF
j_gene: TRBJ1-1; v_gene: TRBV19; abundance: -; CDR3aa: ASSFRDTVESTEAF
j_gene: TRBJ2-7; v_gene: TRBV28; abundance: few; CDR3aa: ASSLGTFYEQY
j_gene: TRBJ1-1; v_gene: TRBV5-1; abundance: -; CDR3aa: ASSLVQGGNTEAF
j_gene: TRBJ1-4; v_gene: TRBV7-9; abundance: -; CDR3aa: ASSSRATDTNEKLF
j_gene: TRBJ1-2; v_gene: TRBV9; abundance: -; CDR3aa: ASSVGDSPGYGYT
j_gene: TRBJ1-2; v_gene: TRBV24-1; abundance: -; CDR3aa: ATSDWDYGYT
j_gene: TRBJ2-1; v_gene: TRBV10-3; abundance: -; CDR3aa: AISESRGRGPDEQF
j_gene: TRBJ2-2; v_gene: TRBV28; abundance: -; CDR3aa: ASSRPSASYTGELF